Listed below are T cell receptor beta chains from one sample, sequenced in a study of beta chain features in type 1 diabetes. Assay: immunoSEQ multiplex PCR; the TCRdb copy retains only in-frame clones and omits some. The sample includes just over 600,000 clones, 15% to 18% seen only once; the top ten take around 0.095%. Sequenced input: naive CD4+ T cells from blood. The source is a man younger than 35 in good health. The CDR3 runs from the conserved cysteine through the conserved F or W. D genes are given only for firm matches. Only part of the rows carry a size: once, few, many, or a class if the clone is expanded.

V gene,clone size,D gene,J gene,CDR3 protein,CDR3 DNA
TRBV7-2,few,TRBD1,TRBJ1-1,CASSFGTGGRNTEAFF,TGTGCCAGCAGCTTCGGGACAGGGGGAAGGAACACTGAAGCTTTCTTT
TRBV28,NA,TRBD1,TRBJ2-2,CASSLYGQGYTGELFF,TGTGCCAGCAGTTTGTATGGACAGGGGTACACCGGGGAGCTGTTTTTT
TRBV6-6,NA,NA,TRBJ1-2,CASSYGLPARGYTF,TGTGCCAGCAGTTACGGTCTTCCAGCTCGGGGCTACACCTTC
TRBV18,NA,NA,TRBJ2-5,CASSPRQYQETQYF,TGTGCCAGCTCACCACGACAGTACCAAGAGACCCAGTACTTC
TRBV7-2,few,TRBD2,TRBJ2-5,CASSPRRLAGRETQYF,TGTGCCAGCAGCCCCCGTAGACTAGCGGGGCGAGAGACCCAGTACTTC
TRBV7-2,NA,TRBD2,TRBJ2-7,CASSLVREGYEQYF,TGTGCCAGCAGCTTAGTGAGGGAGGGATACGAGCAGTACTTC
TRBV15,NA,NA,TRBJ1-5,CATSRGSPNQPQHF,TGTGCCACCAGCAGAGGGTCCCCGAATCAGCCCCAGCATTTT
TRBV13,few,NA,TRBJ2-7,CASSFRGTAHYEQYF,TGTGCCAGCAGCTTTAGGGGGACTGCTCACTACGAGCAGTACTTC
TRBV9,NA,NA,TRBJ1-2,CASSVRSQAGGNYGYTF,TGTGCCAGCAGCGTGAGATCACAAGCTGGGGGGAACTATGGCTACACCTTC
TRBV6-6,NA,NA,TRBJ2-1,CASNFGGSHEQFF,TGTGCCAGCAATTTCGGGGGATCGCATGAGCAGTTCTTC
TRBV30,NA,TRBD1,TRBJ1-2,CAGLRDSYGYTF,TGTGCCGGCCTCCGGGACAGCTATGGCTACACCTTC
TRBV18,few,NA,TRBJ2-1,CASLQGSFRGNEQFF,TGTGCCAGCCTCCAGGGGAGTTTTAGAGGTAATGAGCAGTTCTTC
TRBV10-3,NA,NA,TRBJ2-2,CAISVTSGELFF,TGTGCCATCAGTGTCACTTCCGGGGAGCTGTTTTTT
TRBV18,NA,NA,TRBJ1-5,CASSPGSTAQPQHF,TGTGCCAGCTCACCGGGATCTACGGCTCAGCCCCAGCATTTT
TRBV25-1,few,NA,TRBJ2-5,CASIPGGKETQYF,TGTGCCAGCATACCAGGGGGGAAAGAGACCCAGTACTTC
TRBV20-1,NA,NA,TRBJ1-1,CSASQGKAFF,TGCAGTGCTAGTCAGGGGAAAGCTTTCTTT
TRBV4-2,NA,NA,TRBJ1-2,CASSLAGGRKGYTF,TGTGCCAGCAGCCTAGCCGGGGGCAGGAAGGGCTACACCTTC
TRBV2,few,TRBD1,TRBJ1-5,CASRGTGDQPQHF,TGTGCCAGCAGGGGGACAGGGGATCAGCCCCAGCATTTT
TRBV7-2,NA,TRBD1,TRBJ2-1,CASSPGQIYNEQFF,TGTGCCAGCAGCCCGGGACAGATTTACAATGAGCAGTTCTTC
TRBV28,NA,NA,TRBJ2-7,CASSFQLAGAYEQYF,TGTGCCAGCAGTTTTCAACTAGCAGGGGCCTACGAGCAGTACTTC
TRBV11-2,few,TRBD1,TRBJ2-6,CASSFGRDRGTGANVLTF,TGTGCCAGCAGCTTTGGCCGGGACAGGGGTACTGGGGCCAACGTCCTGACTTTC
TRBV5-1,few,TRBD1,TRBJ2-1,CASSSRGTDNEQFF,TGCGCCAGCAGCTCGAGGGGGACAGACAATGAGCAGTTCTTC
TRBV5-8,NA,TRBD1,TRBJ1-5,CASSFRTGGSNQPQHF,TGTGCCAGCAGCTTTCGAACAGGGGGAAGCAATCAGCCCCAGCATTTT
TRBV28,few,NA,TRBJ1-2,CASRGRSGYTF,TGTGCCAGCCGGGGGCGATCTGGCTACACCTTC
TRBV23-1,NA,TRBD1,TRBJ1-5,CASSQSSWTGEGNSNQPQHF,TGCGCCAGCAGTCAATCGTCGTGGACAGGAGAAGGGAATAGCAATCAGCCCCAGCATTTT
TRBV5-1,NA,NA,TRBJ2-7,CASSFRGAYEQYF,TGCGCCAGCAGCTTCCGAGGGGCCTACGAGCAGTACTTC
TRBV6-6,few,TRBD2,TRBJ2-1,CASREGLGTNEQFF,TGTGCCAGCAGGGAGGGACTAGGAACGAATGAGCAGTTCTTC
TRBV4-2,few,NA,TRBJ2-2,CASSQGKTKDTGELFF,TGTGCCAGCAGCCAAGGCAAAACCAAGGACACCGGGGAGCTGTTTTTT
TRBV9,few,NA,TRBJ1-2,CASSRVEAGYTF,TGTGCCAGCAGCCGCGTGGAAGCTGGCTACACCTTC
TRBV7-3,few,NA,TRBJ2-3,CASSLMAGALSDTQYF,TGTGCCAGCAGCTTAATGGCGGGGGCCCTATCAGATACGCAGTATTTT
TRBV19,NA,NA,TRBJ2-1,CASSTPGAVPYNEQFF,TGTGCCAGTAGTACCCCGGGAGCGGTTCCATACAATGAGCAGTTCTTC
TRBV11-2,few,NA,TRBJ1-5,CASSLVGSSNQPQHF,TGTGCCAGCAGCTTAGTGGGGAGTAGCAATCAGCCCCAGCATTTT
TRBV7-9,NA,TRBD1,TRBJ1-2,CASSLVGTEIISGYTF,TGTGCCAGCAGCTTAGTCGGGACAGAGATAATTTCTGGCTACACCTTC
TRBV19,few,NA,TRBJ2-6,CASRSSGAGANVLTF,TGTGCCAGTAGAAGCTCAGGTGCAGGGGCCAACGTCCTGACTTTC
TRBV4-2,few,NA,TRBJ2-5,CASSQELQETQYF,TGTGCCAGCAGCCAAGAATTACAAGAGACCCAGTACTTC
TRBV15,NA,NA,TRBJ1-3,CATSRDIVSYSGNTIYF,TGTGCCACCAGCAGAGATATTGTGAGCTACTCTGGAAACACCATATATTTT
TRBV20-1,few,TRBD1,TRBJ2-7,CSAGQDYEQYF,TGCAGTGCCGGACAGGACTACGAGCAGTACTTC
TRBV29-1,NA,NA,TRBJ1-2,CSVASGDYGYTF,TGCAGCGTTGCATCAGGGGACTATGGCTACACCTTC
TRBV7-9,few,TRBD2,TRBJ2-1,CASSLGVSGSNEQFF,TGTGCCAGCAGCTTAGGGGTCAGCGGGAGTAATGAGCAGTTCTTC
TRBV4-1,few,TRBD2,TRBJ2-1,CASSPSQGLARPNEQFF,TGCGCCAGCAGCCCCTCCCAGGGACTAGCCCGCCCCAATGAGCAGTTCTTC
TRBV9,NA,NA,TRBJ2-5,CASSEGGETQYF,TGTGCCAGCAGCGAGGGTGGGGAGACCCAGTACTTC
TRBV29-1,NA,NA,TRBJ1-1,CSAEARTNTEAFF,TGCAGCGCCGAGGCCAGAACGAACACTGAAGCTTTCTTT
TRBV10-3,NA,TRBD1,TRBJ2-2,CAISPSTGSTGELFF,TGTGCCATCAGTCCGTCGACAGGGAGCACCGGGGAGCTGTTTTTT
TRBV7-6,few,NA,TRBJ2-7,CASSLETGSWFYEQYF,TGTGCCAGCAGCTTGGAGACAGGCAGTTGGTTCTACGAGCAGTACTTC
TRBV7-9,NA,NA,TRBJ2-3,CASSLVSAARDTQYF,TGTGCCAGCAGCTTAGTGTCGGCAGCGAGAGATACGCAGTATTTT
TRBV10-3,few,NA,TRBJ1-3,CAITDRPSGNTIYF,TGTGCCATCACTGACAGACCCTCTGGAAACACCATATATTTT
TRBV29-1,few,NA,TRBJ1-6,CSVARGGSPLHF,TGCAGCGTTGCTCGGGGTGGTTCACCCCTCCACTTT
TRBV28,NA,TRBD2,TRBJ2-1,CASSFLNSGRSYNEQFF,TGTGCCAGCAGTTTCTTAAATAGCGGGAGGTCCTACAATGAGCAGTTCTTC
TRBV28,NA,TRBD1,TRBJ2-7,CASRPWGTGVPSYEQYF,TGTGCCAGCAGGCCGTGGGGGACAGGGGTGCCCTCCTACGAGCAGTACTTC
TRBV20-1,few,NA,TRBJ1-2,CSARTNYGYTF,TGCAGTGCTAGAACTAACTATGGCTACACCTTC
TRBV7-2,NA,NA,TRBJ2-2,CASSFQSQGSGELFF,TGTGCCAGCAGCTTCCAATCTCAGGGTTCCGGGGAGCTGTTTTTT
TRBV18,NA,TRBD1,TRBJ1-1,CASSPPSGGEGAFF,TGTGCCAGCTCACCACCGTCAGGGGGGGAAGGAGCTTTCTTT
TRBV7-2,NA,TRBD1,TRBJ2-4,CASSHGDRGVNIQYF,TGTGCCAGCAGTCACGGGGACAGGGGTGTCAACATTCAGTACTTC
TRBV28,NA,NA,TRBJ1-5,CASSGGKGKYQPQHF,TGTGCCAGTAGTGGGGGAAAAGGGAAGTATCAGCCCCAGCATTTT
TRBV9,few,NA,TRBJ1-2,CASSVGGTYGNYGYTF,TGTGCCAGCAGCGTCGGGGGGACGTATGGGAACTATGGCTACACCTTC
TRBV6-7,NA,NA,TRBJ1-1,CASSYSAANTEAFF,TGTGCCAGCAGTTACTCGGCAGCGAACACTGAAGCTTTCTTT
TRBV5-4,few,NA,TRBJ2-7,CASSSGGVYEQYF,TGTGCCAGCAGCTCTGGAGGGGTATACGAGCAGTACTTC
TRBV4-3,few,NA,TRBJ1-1,CASSQDKRENTEAFF,TGCGCCAGCAGCCAAGATAAAAGGGAAAACACTGAAGCTTTCTTT
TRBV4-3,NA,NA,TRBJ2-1,CASSQAGEQFF,TGCGCCAGCAGCCAAGCAGGGGAGCAGTTCTTC
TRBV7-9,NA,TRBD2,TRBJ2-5,CASSYSSGKETQYF,TGTGCCAGCAGCTACTCTAGCGGGAAAGAGACCCAGTACTTC